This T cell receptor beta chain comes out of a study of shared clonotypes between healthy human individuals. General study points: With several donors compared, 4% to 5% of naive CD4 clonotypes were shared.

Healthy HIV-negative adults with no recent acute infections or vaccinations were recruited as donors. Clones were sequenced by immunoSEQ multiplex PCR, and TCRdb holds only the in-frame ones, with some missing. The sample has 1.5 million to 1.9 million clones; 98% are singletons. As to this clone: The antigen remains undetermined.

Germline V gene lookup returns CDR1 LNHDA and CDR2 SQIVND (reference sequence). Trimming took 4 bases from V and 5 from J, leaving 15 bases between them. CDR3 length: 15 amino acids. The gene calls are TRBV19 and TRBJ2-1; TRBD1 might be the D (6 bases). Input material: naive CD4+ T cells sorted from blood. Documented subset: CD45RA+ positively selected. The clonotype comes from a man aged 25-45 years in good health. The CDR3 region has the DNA TGTGCCAGTAGTAGCCCGGGACAAAAACACAATGAGCAGTTCTTC. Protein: CASSSPGQKHNEQFF. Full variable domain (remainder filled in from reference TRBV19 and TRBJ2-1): DGGITQSPKYLFRKEGQNVTLSCEQNLNHDAMYWYRQDPGQGLRLIYYSQIVNDFQKGDIAEGYSVSREKKESFPLTVTSAQKNPTAFYLCASSSPGQKHNEQFFGPGTRLTVL.